This T cell receptor beta chain was sequenced during a study of shared T cell receptors in the human thymus. A single count supports this clone. The CDR3 covers 14 residues. Germline-derived CDR1 and CDR2 are SGHDT and YYEEEE. Losses at the gene ends were 2 bases for V and 7 bases for J; bases not matched to a gene: 4. Assay used: immunoSEQ multiplex PCR; TCRdb lists only in-frame clones, some missing. This table has hundreds of thousands of clones, around 87% appearing once. The same sample was also studied in work on human thymus T cells. That study reports: Thymic material originated from resections removed in the course of corrective heart surgery.

This sequence joins TRBV5-6 and TRBJ2-3; 10 nucleotides line up with TRBD1. The sequence was obtained from a boy less than two years old with a congenital heart defect. The sample was thymocytes. Here the CDR3 reads CASSFGQGGHTQYF. The CDR3 bases are TGTGCCAGCAGCTTCGGACAGGGGGGGCATACGCAGTATTTT.